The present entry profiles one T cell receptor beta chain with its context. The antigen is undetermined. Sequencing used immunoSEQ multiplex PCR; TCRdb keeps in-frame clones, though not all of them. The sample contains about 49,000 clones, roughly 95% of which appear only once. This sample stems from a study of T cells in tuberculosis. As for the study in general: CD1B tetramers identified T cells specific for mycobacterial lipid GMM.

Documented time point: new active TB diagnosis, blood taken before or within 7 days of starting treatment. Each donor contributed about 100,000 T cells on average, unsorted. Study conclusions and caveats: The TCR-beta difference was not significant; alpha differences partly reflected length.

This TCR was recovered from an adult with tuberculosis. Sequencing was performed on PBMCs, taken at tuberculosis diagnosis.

DNA of the CDR3: TGTGCCAGCAGCGTAGGACACCTCAATTCACCCCTCCACTTT. Residues: CASSVGHLNSPLHF. The genes are TRBV9 and TRBJ1-6; the D is unclear. CDR3 length equals 14 residues. From germline, CDR1 is SGDLS and CDR2 YYNGEE. V was shortened by 0 bases and J by 7 bases, with 8 bases between the two germline ends.